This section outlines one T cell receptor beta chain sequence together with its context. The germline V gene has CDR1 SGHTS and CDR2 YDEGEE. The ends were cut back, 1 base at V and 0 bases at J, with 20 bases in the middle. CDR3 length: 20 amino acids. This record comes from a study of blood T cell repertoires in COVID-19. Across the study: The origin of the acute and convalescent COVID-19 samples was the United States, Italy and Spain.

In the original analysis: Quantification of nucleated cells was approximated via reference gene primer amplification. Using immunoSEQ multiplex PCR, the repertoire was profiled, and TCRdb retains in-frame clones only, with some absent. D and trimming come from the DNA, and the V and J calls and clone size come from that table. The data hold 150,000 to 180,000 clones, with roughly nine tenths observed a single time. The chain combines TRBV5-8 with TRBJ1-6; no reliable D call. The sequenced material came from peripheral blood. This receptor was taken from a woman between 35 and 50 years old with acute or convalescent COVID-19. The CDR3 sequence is CASSLSPSEGLISYNSPLHF. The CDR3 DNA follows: TGTGCCAGCAGCTTGAGCCCATCGGAAGGACTCATCTCCTATAATTCACCCCTCCACTTT.